The clone carrying this T cell receptor beta chain was observed once. Its specificity is not known. The time point: week 47, end of study. Each dose delivered 300 ug of mutant IDH1 20-mer peptide subcutaneously with imiquimod. This specimen comes from a study of a mutant IDH1 vaccine in newly diagnosed glioma. V was pared by 1 base and J by 7 bases, with 14 bases between. Germline V gene data show CDR1 as MGHRA and CDR2 as YSYEKL. The length of the CDR3 is 16 residues. Some clones are missing from TCRdb's copy, which holds only in-frame ones; the method was immunoSEQ multiplex PCR. The sample comprises almost 95,000 clones, roughly 89% of which are singletons, and over 0.6% rests with the top ten. Study observations and caveats: Any relationship between pseudoprogression and changes in top peripheral T cell clonotypes seemed absent. Of all patients, about 93% showed vaccine-induced immune responses.

The chain joins TRBV4-1 to TRBJ1-6, with D perhaps TRBD1 (6 bases). This TCR came from a woman aged 50 to 60 with glioma. The sequencing used PBMCs, collected from a glioma patient whose treatment included an IDH1 peptide vaccine. CDR3 region: CASSQVTGAWNSPLHF. CDR3 nucleotide sequence: TGCGCCAGCAGCCAAGTGACAGGTGCTTGGAATTCACCCCTCCACTTT.